This T cell receptor (beta chain) was sequenced for a study of T cells after yellow fever vaccination. The overall study: Researchers used SMART-Seq v4 Ultra Low Input to prepare fractions that had low cell numbers. Study-wide results and caveats: Weaker in magnitude, the secondary response showed a faster peak on day 5 versus 15. Booster samples showed a return of most primary-vaccination clones (roughly 95% CD4, 88% CD8). Sorted repertoires could include abundant contaminating clonotypes from bulk cells.

This clonotype was observed a handful of times. TCRdb used MiXCR to reprocess the 5' RACE reads, holding one entry per CDR3 protein. The sample holds more than 75,000 distinct CDR3 sequences, almost 9% seen once. After removal of 4 bases from V and 0 bases from J, the junction contained 8 bases not matched to a gene. Per the germline V gene, CDR1 is SEHNR and CDR2 is FQNEAQ (reference sequence). The CDR3 totals 17 residues. The sequencing here drew on CD8+ T cells not binding an NS4B(214-222) dextramer, sorted from PBMCs, taken approximately 15 days after the first yellow fever vaccination. This chain joins TRBV7-9 and TRBJ2-4; 8 nucleotides agree with TRBD1. This TCR was recovered from a man younger than 30 who received the YFV17D yellow fever vaccine. The CDR3: CASSSPTGTGAKNIQYF. The CDR3 DNA reads as TGTGCCAGCAGCTCCCCAACCGGGACAGGAGCCAAAAACATTCAGTACTTC.